Below, 21 T cell receptor beta chains from the same sample are listed, as sequenced in a study of T cell repertoires in ileal Crohn's disease. Sequencing used immunoSEQ multiplex PCR; TCRdb keeps in-frame clones, though not all of them. The profile shows some 17,000 clones, 88% of them singletons. The sample was ileal tissue. The receptors stem from an adult with Crohn's disease.

The V gene is TRBV7-2, the J gene TRBJ2-1, with 11 bases lining up with TRBD2. The junction had 2 bases not matched to a gene; V was cut back by 1 base and J by 6 bases. CDR1 and CDR2 from the germline V gene are SGHTA and FQGNSA. This CDR3 has 15 residues. The chain's CDR3 is CASSLVAGGSNEQFF. The CDR3 bases are TGTGCCAGCAGCTTAGTAGCGGGAGGGAGCAATGAGCAGTTCTTC.

CDR3 bases: TGTGCCAGCAGTTTACCCGGGACTAGGAATGGCTACACCTTC. It encodes CASSLPGTRNGYTF. The rearrangement joins TRBV28 to TRBJ1-2; maybe TRBD1 (5 bases). Germline CDR1 MDHEN, CDR2 SYDVKM. The ends were cut back, 2 bases at V and 6 bases at J, with 13 bases in the middle. This CDR3 comprises 14 residues.

The rearrangement uses TRBV18 and TRBJ2-2, with D possibly matching TRBD2 (6 bases). Per the germline V gene, CDR1 is KGHSH and CDR2 is LQKENI. Trimming left V 3 bases short and J 3 bases short, with 14 bases between. There are 16 residues in the CDR3. The CDR3 loop is CASSPPSGGYTGELFF. The CDR3 DNA follows: TGTGCCAGCTCACCCCCGTCCGGGGGTTACACCGGGGAGCTGTTTTTT.

The genes are TRBV4-1 and TRBJ2-1; maybe TRBD2 (5 bases). This CDR3 is 15 amino acids long. From germline, CDR1 is MGHRA and CDR2 YSYEKL. The ends were cut back, 0 bases at V and 5 bases at J, with 11 bases in the middle. The CDR3 here is CASSQDTSVDNEQFF. DNA for the CDR3: TGCGCCAGCAGCCAAGATACTAGTGTAGACAATGAGCAGTTCTTC.

The chain employs TRBV7-3 and TRBJ2-1; 10 bases line up with TRBD2. Trimming took 5 bases from V and 4 from J; bases not matched to a gene: 5. CDR1 SGHTA and CDR2 FQGTGA come from the germline V gene. The CDR3 covers 15 residues. The CDR3, as DNA: TGTGCCAGCAGCCAAGGACTAGCGGAGTACAATGAGCAGTTCTTC. It translates to CASSQGLAEYNEQFF.

Regarding this clone: At one end the junction does not follow the germline gene, possibly because of a read error. This rearrangement joins TRBV5-1 to TRBJ2-2, with 12 bases matching TRBD2. Germline-derived CDR1 and CDR2 are SGHRS and YFSETQ. This CDR3 is 19 amino acids long. The CDR3 here is CASSSLNGLAGTEHRGAVF. The CDR3 DNA sequence: TGCGCCAGCAGCTCGCTAAATGGACTAGCGGGGACCGAACACCGGGGAGCTGTTTTT. Together with reference TRBV5-1 and TRBJ2-2, the CDR3 gives the full variable domain: KAGVTQTPRYLIKTRGQQVTLSCSPISGHRSVSWYQQTPGQGLQFLFEYFSETQRNKGNFPGRFSGRQFSNSRSEMNVSTLELGDSALYLCASSSLNGLAGTEHRGAVFGEGSRLTVL.

The V gene is TRBV7-8, the J gene TRBJ2-7; 7 positions agree with TRBD1. The CDR3 is 14 amino acids. Trimming cost V 7 bases and J 0 bases; bases outside gene matches: 6. Germline loops: CDR1 SGHVS, CDR2 FQNEAQ. Here the CDR3 DNA reads TGTGCCAGCATCTTCGACAGGGCCTCCTACGAGCAGTACTTC. Protein product: CASIFDRASYEQYF.

This clone appeared a few times. In DNA form, the CDR3 reads TGTGCCAGCACCTACTACAGGGCCGGGGCCAACGTCCTGACTTTC. Protein: CASTYYRAGANVLTF. The rearrangement uses TRBV6-5 and TRBJ2-6; D is possibly TRBD1 (6 bases). The V gene lost 7 bases and the J gene lost 4 bases, with 14 bases spanning the gap. There are 15 residues in the CDR3. The germline V gene has CDR1 MNHEY and CDR2 SVGAGI.

V and J are TRBV28 and TRBJ2-3, with 7 bases identical to TRBD2. The V gene's germline CDR1 is MDHEN and CDR2 SYDVKM. Losses at the gene ends were 1 base for V and 4 bases for J; bases not matched to a gene: 14. There are 18 residues in the CDR3. CDR3 DNA sequence: TGTGCCAGCAGTTTATCTCCAATCGGGGTAGCGGGTTCAGATACGCAGTATTTT. Amino acids: CASSLSPIGVAGSDTQYF.

This chain uses TRBV2 with TRBJ2-1; 8 bases match TRBD2. Germline assignment: CDR1 SNHLY and CDR2 FYNNEI. The CDR3 loop spans 15 amino acids. V dropped 4 bases and J dropped 9; count of bases not matched to a gene: 11. The CDR3 nucleotides are TGTGCCAGCAGTGCTGGAGCGGGAGTTACAGCTGAGCAGTTCTTC. Protein: CASSAGAGVTAEQFF.

The chain is built from TRBV7-9 and TRBJ2-2, with a weak D call TRBD2 (5 bases). CDR1 is SEHNR and CDR2 is FQNEAQ in the germline V gene (reference sequence). This CDR3 is 13 amino acids long. Trimming removed 6 bases from V and 2 bases from J, with 7 bases in between. CDR3 sequence reads: CASRRLNTGELFF. CDR3 nucleotide sequence: TGTGCCAGCAGGCGACTAAACACCGGGGAGCTGTTTTTT.

The rearrangement links TRBV5-8 to TRBJ1-5; 10 nucleotides match TRBD1. CDR1 SGHTS and CDR2 YDEGEE come from the germline V gene. V lost 3 bases and J lost 7; bases outside the gene matches: 7. This CDR3 contains 15 residues. CDR3 coding DNA: TGTGCCAGCAGCTCCGGGACAGGGGTGGGACAGCCCCAGCATTTT. This sequence encodes CASSSGTGVGQPQHF.

This chain links TRBV10-3 with TRBJ2-3; TRBD1 aligns across 8 bases. This CDR3 is built from 18 residues. V was pared by 2 bases and J by 3 bases, with 13 bases of the junction left unmatched. The germline V gene encodes CDR1 ENHRY and CDR2 SYGVKD. The CDR3 DNA is TGTGCCATCAGTGAGACTCAAAATACAGGGGGAGGAACAGATACGCAGTATTTT. Translating gives CAISETQNTGGGTDTQYF.

The chain's CDR3 is CASSPADLGYTF. DNA for the CDR3: TGTGCCAGCAGCCCGGCGGACTTGGGCTACACCTTC. The chain employs TRBV7-9 and TRBJ1-2, with unresolved D. Germline V gene lookup returns CDR1 SEHNR and CDR2 FQNEAQ (reference sequence). This CDR3 spans 12 amino acids. Trimming shortened V by 5 bases and J by 8 bases, and 12 bases separated the two germline ends.

The gene calls are TRBV30 and TRBJ2-5; 10 positions match TRBD1. This CDR3 is built from 17 residues. Trimming took 2 bases from V and 4 from J; bases not matched to a gene: 13. Per the germline V gene, CDR1 is GTSNPN and CDR2 is SVGIG (reference sequence). In nucleotides, the CDR3 is TGTGCCTGGAGTCCTTGGGACAGGGGCTTCGAGGGAGAGACCCAGTACTTC. Encoded protein: CAWSPWDRGFEGETQYF.

This chain uses TRBV27 with TRBJ1-1; D perhaps matches TRBD1 (6 bases). The germline gives CDR1 MNHEY, CDR2 SMNVEV (reference sequence). This CDR3 is 16 amino acids long. V was clipped by 8 bases and J by 3 bases, with 22 bases between them. The CDR3 DNA reads as TGTGCCAGCGCTGACACGAAGGGGGGGAAGTACACTGAAGCTTTCTTT. It translates to CASADTKGGKYTEAFF.

This sequence joins TRBV7-9 and TRBJ1-2; 9 bases match TRBD1. Germline-derived CDR1 and CDR2 are SEHNR and FQNEAQ (reference sequence). V shed 4 bases and J 4 bases; nucleotides not matched to a gene: 7. The CDR3 is 15 amino acids. CDR3 DNA: TGTGCCAGCAGCTCGCCGGGACAGGGTACCTATGGCTACACCTTC. Its protein is CASSSPGQGTYGYTF.

The rearrangement links TRBV5-1 to TRBJ1-4; D call uncertain. Germline values: CDR1 SGHRS, CDR2 YFSETQ. V lost 5 bases to trimming and J lost 7 bases, with 15 bases between them. The CDR3 is 14 residues long. The CDR3: CASSPSGRGEKLFF. The CDR3 DNA sequence: TGCGCCAGCAGTCCGAGTGGACGGGGTGAAAAACTGTTTTTT.

The rearrangement uses TRBV7-8 and TRBJ1-5; a weak D match, TRBD1 (6 bases). This CDR3 has 17 residues. Deletions cut 2 bases from V and 9 bases from J, with 23 bases between. Looked up from germline, CDR1 is SGHVS and CDR2 is FQNEAQ. The CDR3 is CASSLTGRGAQGVPQHF. In nucleotides, the CDR3 is TGTGCCAGCAGCTTAACCGGGCGGGGGGCGCAAGGGGTGCCCCAGCATTTT.

The chain carries TRBV4-2 and TRBJ1-5, with D possibly matching TRBD1 (5 bases). The germline V and J ends were trimmed by 0 bases and 4 bases, with 7 bases remaining between them. There are 14 residues in the CDR3. In germline, CDR1 is LGHNA, CDR2 YNFKEQ. This CDR3 reads CASSQDRGNQPQHF. The CDR3 DNA sequence: TGTGCCAGCAGCCAAGATCGGGGGAATCAGCCCCAGCATTTT.

This clone occurred once. This sequence joins TRBV28 and TRBJ1-5, with D perhaps matching TRBD1 (6 bases). Germline loops: CDR1 MDHEN, CDR2 SYDVKM. The CDR3 consists of 17 residues. V lost 2 bases to trimming and J lost 4 bases, with 18 bases between them. The CDR3 nucleotides read TGTGCCAGCAGTTTAAGGGGACTAACAGGGCCGAATCAGCCCCAGCATTTT. Its protein is CASSLRGLTGPNQPQHF.